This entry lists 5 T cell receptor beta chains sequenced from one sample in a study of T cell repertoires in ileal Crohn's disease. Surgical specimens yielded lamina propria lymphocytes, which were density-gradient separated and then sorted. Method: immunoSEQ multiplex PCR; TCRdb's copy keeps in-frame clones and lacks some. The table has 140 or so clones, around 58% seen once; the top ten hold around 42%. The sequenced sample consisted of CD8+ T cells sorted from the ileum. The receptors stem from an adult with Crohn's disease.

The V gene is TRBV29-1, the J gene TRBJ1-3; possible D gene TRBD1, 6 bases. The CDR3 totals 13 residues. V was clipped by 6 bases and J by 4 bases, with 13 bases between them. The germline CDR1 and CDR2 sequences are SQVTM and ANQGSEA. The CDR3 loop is CSVRQEFGNTIYF. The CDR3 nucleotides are TGCAGCGTGCGACAGGAGTTCGGAAACACCATATATTTT. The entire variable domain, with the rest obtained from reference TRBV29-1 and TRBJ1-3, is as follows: SAVISQKPSRDICQRGTSLTIQCQVDSQVTMMFWYRQQPGQSLTLIATANQGSEATYESGFVIDKFPISRPNLTFSTLTVSNMSPEDSSIYLCSVRQEFGNTIYFGEGSWLTVV.

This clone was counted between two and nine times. CDR3 loop: CASSLAGTGGSVGEKLFF. CDR3 DNA sequence: TGCGCCAGCAGCTTGGCGGGGACAGGGGGTTCTGTGGGTGAAAAACTGTTTTTT. J is TRBJ1-4 and V is TRBV5-1, with TRBD1 matching over 11 bases. The germline CDR1 and CDR2 sequences are SGHRS and YFSETQ. The V gene end was trimmed by 0 bases and the J gene end by 7 bases; junction bases not matched to a gene: 11. CDR3 length: 18 amino acids.

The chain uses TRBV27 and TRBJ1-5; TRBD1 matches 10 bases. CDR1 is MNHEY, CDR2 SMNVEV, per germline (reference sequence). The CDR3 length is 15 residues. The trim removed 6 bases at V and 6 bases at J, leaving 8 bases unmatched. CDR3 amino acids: CASRLDRGIGQPQHF. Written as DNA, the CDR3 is TGTGCCAGCAGACTGGACAGGGGGATCGGTCAGCCCCAGCATTTT.

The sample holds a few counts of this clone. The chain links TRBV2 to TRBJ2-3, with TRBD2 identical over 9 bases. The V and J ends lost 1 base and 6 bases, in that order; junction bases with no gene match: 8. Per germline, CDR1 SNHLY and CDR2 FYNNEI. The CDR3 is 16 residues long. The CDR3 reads CASSEVKSGGRDTQYF. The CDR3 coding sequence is TGTGCCAGCAGTGAAGTCAAGAGCGGGGGGAGGGATACGCAGTATTTT.

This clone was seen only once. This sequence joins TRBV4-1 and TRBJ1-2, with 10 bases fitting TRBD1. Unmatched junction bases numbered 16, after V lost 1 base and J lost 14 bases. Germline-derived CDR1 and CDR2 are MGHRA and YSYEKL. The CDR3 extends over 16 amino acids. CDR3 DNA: TGCGCCAGCAGCCAAGGATTCCGGGACAGGGGACGGGTTGGGACCTTC. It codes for CASSQGFRDRGRVGTF.